This is a list of T cell receptor beta chains from one sample in a study of human T cells and chemical hapten exposure. Each CDR3 protein gets one entry after TCRdb re-called the RACE reads with MiXCR. The sample has some 380,000 distinct CDR3 sequences; approximately 5% are singletons. This specimen was whole blood, taken in connection with sensitization to the hapten diphenylcyclopropenone (DPC). The receptors were sampled from a woman in her forties or fifties with alopecia areata. Some clones in this sample may be carry-over from other donors' samples. The CDR3 runs from the conserved cysteine through the conserved F or W. D genes are given only for firm matches. Only some rows state a clone size, as once, few, many or a class for expanded clones.

V,size,D,J,CDR3,DNA
TRBV4-2,NA,TRBD1,TRBJ2-7,CASSRQNRDSYEQYF,TGTGCCAGCAGCCGTCAAAACCGGGACAGCTACGAGCAGTACTTC
TRBV28,many,TRBD1,TRBJ2-7,CASSRQGAYEQYF,TGTGCCAGCAGCAGACAGGGGGCCTACGAGCAGTACTTC
TRBV20-1,many,TRBD2,TRBJ2-5,CSAALGVAGGETQYF,TGCAGTGCTGCCCTCGGGGTAGCGGGAGGCGAGACCCAGTACTTC
TRBV7-9,NA,TRBD1,TRBJ2-7,CASSPGTGVLYEQYF,TGTGCCAGCAGCCCAGGGACAGGGGTGCTCTACGAGCAGTACTTC
TRBV20-1,few,NA,TRBJ2-5,CSAGTRRTQYF,TGCAGTGCGGGGACGCGCCGGACCCAGTACTTC
TRBV7-2,few,NA,TRBJ2-5,CASSLRTGTQETQYF,TGTGCCAGCAGCTTAAGGACGGGCACACAAGAGACCCAGTACTTC
TRBV15,many,NA,TRBJ1-2,CATSGREGPPNYGYTF,TGTGCCACCAGCGGCCGGGAGGGGCCCCCTAACTATGGCTACACCTTC
TRBV5-6,many,TRBD2,TRBJ2-5,CASSFMAGDQETQYF,TGTGCCAGCAGCTTCATGGCGGGGGACCAAGAGACCCAGTACTTC
TRBV5-6,many,NA,TRBJ2-3,CASSSFPDTQYF,TGTGCCAGCAGTTCCTTTCCAGATACGCAGTATTTT
TRBV27,many,NA,TRBJ2-1,CASSLGTNGRYNEQFF,TGTGCCAGCAGTTTAGGTACAAACGGAAGGTACAATGAGCAGTTCTTC
TRBV9,NA,TRBD1,TRBJ1-4,CASSDGTGYNEKLFF,TGTGCCAGCAGCGACGGGACAGGCTATAATGAAAAACTGTTTTTT
TRBV2,few,NA,TRBJ2-7,CASSESSGSYEQYF,TGTGCCAGCAGTGAGAGTAGCGGCTCCTACGAGCAGTACTTC
TRBV10-2,few,TRBD2,TRBJ2-3,CASSARLAERSTDTQYF,TGCGCCAGCAGTGCACGGCTAGCGGAGAGGTCCACAGATACGCAGTATTTT
TRBV11-2,many,NA,TRBJ1-5,CASSVGSSNQPQHF,TGTGCCAGCAGCGTCGGAAGCAGCAATCAGCCCCAGCATTTT
TRBV3-1,many,TRBD1,TRBJ2-7,CASRPPPGQGTEQYF,TGTGCCAGCAGACCACCACCGGGACAGGGGACCGAGCAGTACTTC
TRBV5-1,NA,NA,TRBJ2-3,CASSSWTEDTQYF,TGCGCCAGCAGCTCTTGGACCGAAGATACGCAGTATTTT
TRBV7-8,many,NA,TRBJ2-1,CASSLGTLEISEQFF,TGTGCCAGCAGCTTAGGGACCCTAGAAATCTCTGAGCAGTTCTTC
TRBV20-1,few,TRBD2,TRBJ2-5,CSARTREGRETQYF,TGCAGTGCTAGAACACGGGAGGGCCGCGAGACCCAGTACTTC
TRBV12-3/TRBV12-4,NA,NA,TRBJ1-1,CASRVRMNTEAFF,TGTGCCAGCAGGGTCAGGATGAACACTGAAGCTTTCTTT
TRBV4-2,few,NA,TRBJ2-7,CASSQDRGDPYEQYF,TGTGCCAGCAGCCAAGATCGAGGGGACCCCTACGAGCAGTACTTC
TRBV5-6,many,TRBD1,TRBJ1-1,CASSSTGDPEAFF,TGTGCCAGCAGCTCGACAGGGGACCCTGAAGCTTTCTTT
TRBV5-5,many,NA,TRBJ1-4,CASSLGFGGGEKLFF,TGTGCCAGCAGCTTGGGGTTCGGGGGCGGTGAAAAACTGTTTTTT
TRBV7-9,NA,NA,TRBJ2-6,CASFESGANVLTF,TGTGCCAGCTTCGAGAGTGGGGCCAACGTCCTGACTTTC
TRBV20-1,many,NA,TRBJ2-1,CSARDVVGVHNEQFF,TGCAGTGCTAGAGATGTTGTGGGGGTCCACAATGAGCAGTTCTTC
TRBV5-1,NA,NA,TRBJ1-3,CASSLDGGPGNTIYF,TGCGCCAGCAGCCTCGACGGGGGCCCTGGAAACACCATATATTTT
TRBV3-1,many,NA,TRBJ2-2,CASSQGLVAGELFF,TGTGCCAGCAGCCAAGGACTAGTGGCCGGGGAGCTGTTTTTT
TRBV12-3/TRBV12-4,many,NA,TRBJ1-4,CASSSRTRVEKLFF,TGTGCCAGCAGTTCGAGAACCAGGGTTGAAAAACTGTTTTTT
TRBV28,many,TRBD1,TRBJ2-7,CASSEGQRTYEQYF,TGTGCCAGCAGTGAGGGACAGCGAACCTACGAGCAGTACTTC
TRBV7-9,many,NA,TRBJ2-3,CASSLVGQADTQYF,TGTGCCAGCAGCTTAGTGGGGCAGGCAGATACGCAGTATTTT
TRBV3-1,few,NA,TRBJ1-2,CASSPTKQGSYGYTF,TGTGCCAGCAGCCCAACCAAACAGGGTAGCTATGGCTACACCTTC
TRBV19,NA,TRBD1,TRBJ2-7,CASSIRQGALHEQYF,TGTGCCAGTAGTATACGACAGGGGGCTCTCCACGAGCAGTACTTC
TRBV18,few,NA,TRBJ2-1,CASSEAASYNEQFF,TGTGCCAGCTCCGAGGCGGCGTCCTACAATGAGCAGTTCTTC
TRBV28,few,NA,TRBJ2-2,CASRTVAGELFF,TGTGCCAGCAGGACTGTCGCCGGGGAGCTGTTTTTT
TRBV19,few,NA,TRBJ2-7,CASSMGVGAYEQYF,TGTGCCAGTAGTATGGGTGTAGGAGCCTACGAGCAGTACTTC
TRBV28,many,NA,TRBJ2-5,CASSLPKGQQETQYF,TGTGCCAGCAGTCTCCCCAAGGGCCAGCAAGAGACCCAGTACTTC
TRBV7-9,many,TRBD1,TRBJ1-4,CASSPRGQEEKLFF,TGTGCCAGCAGCCCCAGGGGGCAGGAAGAAAAACTGTTTTTT
TRBV5-1,few,NA,TRBJ2-7,CASSPGGAHAYEQYF,TGCGCCAGCAGCCCCGGGGGAGCTCACGCCTACGAGCAGTACTTC
TRBV7-2,many,NA,TRBJ1-3,CASSLAQGSGNTIYF,TGTGCCAGCAGCTTAGCCCAGGGCTCAGGAAACACCATATATTTT
TRBV4-2,many,NA,TRBJ2-7,CASSQEGGQGSNEQYF,TGTGCCAGCAGCCAAGAAGGTGGGCAGGGGAGCAACGAGCAGTACTTC
TRBV20-1,few,TRBD2,TRBJ2-1,CSARGSGRVNEQFF,TGCAGTGCGCGCGGAAGCGGGAGGGTCAATGAGCAGTTCTTC
TRBV29-1,NA,TRBD2,TRBJ2-5,CSVDQSTSGTAGETQYF,TGCAGCGTAGACCAATCGACTAGCGGGACCGCCGGTGAGACCCAGTACTTC
TRBV12-3/TRBV12-4,many,TRBD1,TRBJ1-5,CASSLGDRANQPQHF,TGTGCCAGCAGTTTAGGGGACAGGGCCAATCAGCCCCAGCATTTT
TRBV11-2,NA,TRBD1,TRBJ1-6,CASRLQGANSSPLHF,TGTGCCAGCAGGCTCCAGGGGGCTAACAGTTCACCCCTCCACTTT
TRBV7-2,NA,TRBD2,TRBJ2-3,CASRTGGRGTDTQYF,TGTGCCAGCAGAACGGGGGGGCGAGGCACAGATACGCAGTATTTT
TRBV24-1,many,TRBD1,TRBJ2-3,CATSDTGTATDTQYF,TGTGCCACCAGTGATACCGGGACAGCCACAGATACGCAGTATTTT
TRBV9,many,NA,TRBJ2-3,CASSVEEGESDTQYF,TGTGCCAGCAGCGTAGAGGAGGGGGAGTCAGATACGCAGTATTTT
TRBV18,NA,NA,TRBJ1-5,CASSDSSTQPQHF,TGTGCCAGCTCAGACAGTAGCACTCAGCCCCAGCATTTT
TRBV7-2,many,TRBD1,TRBJ1-4,CASRRGGAGEKLFF,TGTGCCAGCAGGCGAGGGGGCGCCGGTGAAAAACTGTTTTTT
TRBV20-1,NA,TRBD2,TRBJ2-3,CSAPRSGVTDTQYF,TGCAGTGCCCCACGGAGCGGGGTCACAGATACGCAGTATTTT
TRBV10-3,many,NA,TRBJ1-5,CAISEIGIGQPQHF,TGTGCCATCAGTGAGATTGGGATTGGGCAGCCCCAGCATTTT
TRBV2,many,TRBD2,TRBJ2-1,CASRMTSGGYNEQFF,TGTGCCAGCAGGATGACTAGCGGGGGGTACAATGAGCAGTTCTTC
TRBV9,NA,NA,TRBJ2-2,CASTPGGWTGELFF,TGTGCCAGCACCCCTGGGGGTTGGACCGGGGAGCTGTTTTTT
TRBV7-2,few,NA,TRBJ2-2,CASSLASPGTGELFF,TGTGCCAGCAGCTTAGCGAGTCCCGGCACCGGGGAGCTGTTTTTT
TRBV27,many,TRBD2,TRBJ2-7,CASSPQTSGGGEQYF,TGTGCCAGCAGTCCCCAGACTAGCGGAGGGGGGGAGCAGTACTTC
TRBV7-7,many,NA,TRBJ2-1,CASSLAPTDNEQFF,TGTGCCAGCAGCTTAGCGCCTACCGACAATGAGCAGTTCTTC
TRBV7-9,NA,NA,TRBJ1-6,CASSLGAAIRDNSPLHF,TGTGCCAGCAGCTTAGGGGCAGCCATCAGGGACAATTCACCCCTCCACTTT
TRBV29-1,many,NA,TRBJ2-4,CSGRSQGYAKNIQYF,TGCAGCGGGAGAAGTCAGGGGTACGCCAAAAACATTCAGTACTTC